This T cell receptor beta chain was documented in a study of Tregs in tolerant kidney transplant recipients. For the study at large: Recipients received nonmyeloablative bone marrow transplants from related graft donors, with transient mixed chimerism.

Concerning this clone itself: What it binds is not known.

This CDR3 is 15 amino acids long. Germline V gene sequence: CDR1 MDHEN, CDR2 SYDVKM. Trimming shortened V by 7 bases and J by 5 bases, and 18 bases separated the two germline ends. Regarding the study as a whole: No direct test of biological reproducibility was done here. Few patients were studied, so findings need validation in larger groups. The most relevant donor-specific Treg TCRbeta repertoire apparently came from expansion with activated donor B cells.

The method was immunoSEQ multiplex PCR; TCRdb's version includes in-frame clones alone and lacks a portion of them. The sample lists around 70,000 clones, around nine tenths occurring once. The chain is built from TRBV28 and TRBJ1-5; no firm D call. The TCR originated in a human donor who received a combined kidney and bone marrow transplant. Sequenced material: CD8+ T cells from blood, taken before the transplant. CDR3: CASTPLPGVDQPQHF. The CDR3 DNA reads TGTGCCAGCACTCCCCTGCCGGGTGTGGATCAGCCCCAGCATTTT. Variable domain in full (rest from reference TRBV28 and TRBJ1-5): DVKVTQSSRYLVKRTGEKVFLECVQDMDHENMFWYRQDPGLGLRLIYFSYDVKMKEKGDIPEGYSVSREKKERFSLILESASTNQTSMYLCASTPLPGVDQPQHFGDGTRLSIL.